The following is a T cell receptor (beta chain) sequence with its context. The sample comes from a study of blood T cell repertoires in COVID-19. On the study more broadly: COVID-19 samples collected from the United States, Italy and Spain covered acute and convalescent phases. PBMCs, B-cell-depleted T cells, or T cells provided the cDNA or gDNA that made up the material.

This CDR3 spans 17 amino acids. In germline, CDR1 is SGHVS, CDR2 FNYEAQ. The V gene lost 0 bases and the J gene lost 10 bases, with 19 bases spanning the gap. Authors' methods: It was from reference gene primer amplification that nucleated cell counts were estimated. Assay used: immunoSEQ multiplex PCR; TCRdb lists only in-frame clones, some missing. For V, J and clone size, that table is used; D and trimming come from the DNA. Of more than 150,000 clones in the sample, about 84% were seen once. The rearrangement links TRBV7-6 to TRBJ1-6, with D perhaps matching TRBD1 (5 bases). This TCR derives from a human donor in a cohort sampled during active COVID-19. Source material: peripheral blood. The CDR3 protein is CASSLAGGDRGSSPLHF. DNA of the CDR3: TGTGCCAGCAGCTTAGCGGGGGGGGATCGGGGAAGCTCACCCCTCCACTTT.